The clone carrying this T cell receptor beta chain was recorded at least ten times. Its antigen is unknown. The data were obtained in a study of T cells in Graves' hyperthyroidism and ophthalmopathy. Whole-study findings and limits: Also found in blood were most expanded thyroid clonotypes above 0.001. The model's output predicted ophthalmopathy at a median of 6.5 months prior to onset.

Germline trimming cut 0 bases from V and 0 bases from J; bases unmatched to any gene: 4. The germline CDR1 and CDR2 sequences are LGHDT and YNNKEL (reference sequence). The length of the CDR3 is 16 residues. RNA transcripts provided the source from which TCR beta CDR3 regions were amplified. TCR CDR3 underwent first-round RT-PCR with the HTBI primer set. TCRdb reprocessed the multiplex PCR reads via MiXCR and lists one record per CDR3 protein. This table holds roughly 200,000 distinct CDR3 sequences, approximately 16% found once. The V call is TRBV3-1, the J call TRBJ1-2, with TRBD1 identical over 7 bases. The sample was blood. The receptor comes from a woman between 45 and 60 years old with Graves' hyperthyroidism. CDR3 protein: CASSQELTGTNYGYTF. CDR3 nucleotide sequence: TGTGCCAGCAGCCAAGAATTGACAGGGACTAACTATGGCTACACCTTC.